One sample yielded the 19 T cell receptor beta chains listed below, sequenced in a study of lymphopenia after photon versus proton radiotherapy. Clones were sequenced by immunoSEQ multiplex PCR, and TCRdb holds only the in-frame ones, with some missing. The profile covers tens of thousands of clones, with around 83% appearing a single time and approximately 10% taken by the ten largest. Sequenced here: peripheral blood, sampled from a patient treated with proton-based radiotherapy. All receptors derive from a woman aged 70 to 79 with pancreatic cancer. Some clones in this sample may be carry-over from other donors' samples.

The genes are TRBV28 and TRBJ2-5; 7 bases are shared with TRBD1. CDR1 and CDR2 (germline): MDHEN, SYDVKM. Trimming at V came to 4 bases and at J to 4 bases, leaving 6 bases not matched to a gene. The CDR3 is 14 amino acids. The CDR3 nucleotides read TGTGCCAGCAGTTCAACAGGGGACCGAGAGACCCAGTACTTC. Translation: CASSSTGDRETQYF.

The chain carries TRBV11-2 and TRBJ2-7, with D maybe TRBD2 (5 bases). CDR1 and CDR2 from the germline V gene are SGHAT and FQNNGV. The V end lost 7 bases, the J end lost 6 bases, and 16 bases lay between the germline ends. This CDR3 is built from 13 residues. CDR3 bases: TGTGCCAGCACCACCGGGCCTAGCTTCGAGCAGTACTTC. Translating gives CASTTGPSFEQYF. The full variable domain, completed using reference TRBV11-2 and TRBJ2-7, is EAGVAQSPRYKIIEKRQSVAFWCNPISGHATLYWYQQILGQGPKLLIQFQNNGVVDDSQLPKDRFSAERLKGVDSTLKIQPAKLEDSAVYLCASTTGPSFEQYFGPGTRLTVT.

The chain carries TRBV28 and TRBJ1-2; 8 bases align to TRBD1. With V trimmed by 10 bases and J by 4 bases, 8 bases remained unmatched. There are 13 residues in the CDR3. Per germline, CDR1 MDHEN and CDR2 SYDVKM. The CDR3 spells CATYRGVGYGYTF. CDR3 nucleotides: TGTGCCACCTACAGGGGGGTTGGCTATGGCTACACCTTC.

This clone is labeled large (0.1 to 1%). The chain links TRBV6-4 to TRBJ1-6; D remains ambiguous. Germline assignment: CDR1 MRHNA and CDR2 SNTAGT. The ends were cut back, 2 bases at V and 9 bases at J, with 11 bases in the middle. The CDR3 loop spans 14 amino acids. CDR3 protein: CASSDKGAGSPLHF. DNA of the CDR3: TGTGCCAGCAGTGACAAGGGTGCCGGTTCACCCCTCCACTTT.

J is TRBJ2-1 and V is TRBV7-2; TRBD1 matches 9 bases. With V trimmed by 5 bases and J by 5 bases, 7 bases remained unmatched. CDR3 length equals 15 residues. Germline CDR1 reads SGHTA; CDR2 reads FQGNSA. CDR3 in amino acids: CASSRDRGNNNEQFF. In nucleotides, the CDR3 is TGTGCCAGCAGCCGAGACAGGGGGAACAACAATGAGCAGTTCTTC.

The chain couples TRBV6-1 to TRBJ1-6; no reliable D call. CDR1 is MNHNS, CDR2 SASEGT, per germline. Trimming left V 2 bases short and J 7 bases short, with 15 bases between. The CDR3 is made up of 16 amino acids. CDR3 DNA sequence: TGTGCCAGCAGTGAAAACTGGGGAACGGAAAATTCACCCCTCCACTTT. Translating it yields CASSENWGTENSPLHF.

V and J are TRBV6-1 and TRBJ1-6, with unresolved D. CDR3 length: 17 residues. The germline V and J ends were trimmed by 0 bases and 5 bases, with 14 bases remaining between them. The germline V gene encodes CDR1 MNHNS and CDR2 SASEGT. CDR3 loop: CASSEAISVANNSPLHF. The CDR3 DNA reads TGTGCCAGCAGTGAAGCTATCTCGGTCGCGAATAATTCACCCCTCCACTTT.

CDR3 DNA sequence: TGTGCCTGTAGGGGTGGTAGCGTTAACGAGCAGTACTTC. Protein sequence: CACRGGSVNEQYF. The chain links TRBV30 to TRBJ2-7, with D perhaps given as TRBD1 or TRBD2 (5 bases each). CDR3 size: 13 residues. Per the germline V gene, CDR1 is GTSNPN and CDR2 is SVGIG (reference sequence). The V and J ends lost 6 bases and 5 bases respectively, with 17 bases between them.

The rearrangement uses TRBV7-9 and TRBJ1-4; D unresolved. Per the germline V gene, CDR1 is SEHNR and CDR2 is FQNEAQ (reference sequence). This CDR3 spans 12 amino acids. Between the trimmed V and J ends, which lost 1 base and 12 bases, there was a span of 9 bases. For the CDR3, the DNA is TGTGCCAGCAGCTTAGTAAGGGAAGAACTGTTTTTT. Its translation: CASSLVREELFF.

This clone appeared a single time. The rearrangement uses TRBV29-1 and TRBJ1-1; 9 nucleotides align to TRBD1. CDR3 length: 13 amino acids. The ends lost 4 bases at V and 6 bases at J; junction bases unmatched: 6. Germline CDR1 SQVTM, CDR2 ANQGSEA. Here the CDR3 reads CSVGLTGGSEAFF. CDR3 sequence (DNA): TGCAGCGTTGGCTTGACAGGGGGATCTGAAGCTTTCTTT.

The CDR3 here is CASSLVGRGTEAFF. The CDR3 bases are TGTGCCAGCAGCTTAGTCGGCAGGGGCACTGAAGCTTTCTTT. The chain joins TRBV7-8 to TRBJ1-1, with D possibly TRBD1 on 6 matching bases. The ends were cut back, 1 base at V and 4 bases at J, with 10 bases in the middle. This CDR3 is built from 14 residues. Germline values: CDR1 SGHVS, CDR2 FQNEAQ.

V and J are TRBV25-1 and TRBJ2-1; 8 nucleotides agree with TRBD1. V was clipped by 5 bases and J by 5 bases; unmatched bases: 8. Germline loops: CDR1 MGHDK, CDR2 SYGVNS. The CDR3 spans 15 residues. The CDR3 DNA is TGTGCCAGCAGTTTCCTCGGACAGGGTAACAATGAGCAGTTCTTC. Translating gives CASSFLGQGNNEQFF.

V and J are TRBV28 and TRBJ2-7, with TRBD2 matching over 10 bases. CDR3 length equals 17 residues. Per the germline V gene, CDR1 is MDHEN and CDR2 is SYDVKM. J was trimmed by 3 bases and V by 6 bases; bases with no gene match: 14. The CDR3 protein is CASSTIIRASGSYEQYF. In DNA form, the CDR3 reads TGTGCCAGCAGCACCATCATTCGGGCTAGCGGGAGCTACGAGCAGTACTTC.

This chain joins TRBV5-6 and TRBJ2-2; 8 bases match TRBD2. Unmatched junction bases numbered 14, after V lost 6 bases and J lost 7 bases. This CDR3 has 16 residues. The germline CDR1 and CDR2 sequences are SGHDT and YYEEEE. The CDR3 coding sequence is TGTGCCAGCATCCGAACCGGGACTAGAAACCGCGGGGAGCTGTTTTTT. Translating it yields CASIRTGTRNRGELFF. Drawing the rest from reference TRBV5-6 and TRBJ2-2, the complete variable domain is DAGVTQSPTHLIKTRGQQVTLRCSPKSGHDTVSWYQQALGQGPQFIFQYYEEEERQRGNFPDRFSGHQFPNYSSELNVNALLLGDSALYLCASIRTGTRNRGELFFGEGSRLTVL.

V is TRBV29-1 and J is TRBJ1-1; no clear D. The CDR3 consists of 13 residues. Germline loops: CDR1 SQVTM, CDR2 ANQGSEA. V dropped 4 bases and J dropped 1 base, with 10 bases sitting between them. The CDR3 DNA follows: TGCAGCGTTGTAGAAGCAGGGAACACTGAAGCTTTCTTT. Amino acid sequence: CSVVEAGNTEAFF.

J is TRBJ2-2 and V is TRBV5-1, with 13 bases identical to TRBD2. J gave up 5 bases and V 0 bases, and 4 bases lay outside the gene matches. Looked up from germline, CDR1 is SGHRS and CDR2 is YFSETQ. CDR3 length equals 17 residues. The DNA of the CDR3 is TGCGCCAGCAGCTTGGGGACTAGCGGGAGTCGAACCGGGGAGCTGTTTTTT. Protein product: CASSLGTSGSRTGELFF.

The chain carries TRBV5-1 and TRBJ2-3; maybe TRBD2 (6 bases). Germline V CDR1 and CDR2: SGHRS, YFSETQ. The CDR3 sequence is 15 residues long. Trimming left V 4 bases short and J 2 bases short, with 14 bases between. CDR3 loop: CASSPTSTSTDTQYF. DNA for the CDR3: TGCGCCAGCAGCCCGACTAGTACCTCCACAGATACGCAGTATTTT.

The chain combines TRBV18 with TRBJ1-5; D remains unclear. Germline CDR1 reads KGHSH; CDR2 reads LQKENI. Trimming shortened V by 3 bases and J by 3 bases, and 9 bases separated the two germline ends. The CDR3 length is 14 residues. The CDR3 protein is CASSPQGNNQPQHF. The CDR3 bases are TGTGCCAGCTCACCCCAAGGAAACAATCAGCCCCAGCATTTT.

This clone was observed a single time. The chain combines TRBV18 with TRBJ1-5; D is undetermined. Germline V gene data show CDR1 as KGHSH and CDR2 as LQKENI. This CDR3 comprises 12 residues. V lost 0 bases to trimming and J lost 5 bases, with 2 bases between them. The CDR3 reads CASSPPDQPQHF. CDR3 bases: TGTGCCAGCTCACCACCGGATCAGCCCCAGCATTTT.